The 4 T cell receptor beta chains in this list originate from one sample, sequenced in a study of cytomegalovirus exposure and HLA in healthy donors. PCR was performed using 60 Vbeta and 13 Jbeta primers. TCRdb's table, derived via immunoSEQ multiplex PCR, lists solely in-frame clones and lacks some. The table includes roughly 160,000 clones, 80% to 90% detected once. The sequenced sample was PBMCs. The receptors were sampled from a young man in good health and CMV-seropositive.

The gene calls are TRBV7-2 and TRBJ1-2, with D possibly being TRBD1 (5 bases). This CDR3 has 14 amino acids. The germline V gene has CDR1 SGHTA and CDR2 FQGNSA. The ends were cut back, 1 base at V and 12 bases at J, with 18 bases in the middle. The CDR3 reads CASSLGPGQGLHTF. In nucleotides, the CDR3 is TGTGCCAGCAGCTTAGGCCCGGGGCAGGGACTCCACACCTTC.

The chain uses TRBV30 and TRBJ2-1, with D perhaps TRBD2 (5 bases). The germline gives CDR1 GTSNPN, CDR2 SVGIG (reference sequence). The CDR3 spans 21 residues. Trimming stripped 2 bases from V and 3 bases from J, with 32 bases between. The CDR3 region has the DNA TGTGCCTGGAGTCGAGGGATCAGAACGAAACAATACACGATGAACTACAATGAGCAGTTCTTC. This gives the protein CAWSRGIRTKQYTMNYNEQFF.

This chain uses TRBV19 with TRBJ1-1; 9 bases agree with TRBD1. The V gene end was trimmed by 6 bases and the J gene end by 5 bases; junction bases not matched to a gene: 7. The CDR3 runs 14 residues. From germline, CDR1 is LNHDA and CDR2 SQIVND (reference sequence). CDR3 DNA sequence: TGTGCCAGTAGGCGGACAGGGGCAGGAACTGAAGCTTTCTTT. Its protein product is CASRRTGAGTEAFF.

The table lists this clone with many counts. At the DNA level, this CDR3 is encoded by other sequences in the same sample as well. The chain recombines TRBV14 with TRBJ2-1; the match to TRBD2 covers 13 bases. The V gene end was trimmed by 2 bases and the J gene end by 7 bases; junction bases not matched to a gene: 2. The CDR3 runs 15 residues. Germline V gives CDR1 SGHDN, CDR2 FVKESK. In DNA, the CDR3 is TGTGCCAGCAGCCAAACTAGCGGGGGGGGAAATGAGCAGTTCTTC. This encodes CASSQTSGGGNEQFF. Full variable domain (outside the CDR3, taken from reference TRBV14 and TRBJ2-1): EAGVTQFPSHSVIEKGQTVTLRCDPISGHDNLYWYRRVMGKEIKFLLHFVKESKQDESGMPNNRFLAERTGGTYSTLKVQPAELEDSGVYFCASSQTSGGGNEQFFGPGTRLTVL.